The 12 T cell receptor beta chains reported below all come from one sample, sequenced in a study of shared T cell receptors in the human thymus. Assay used: immunoSEQ multiplex PCR; TCRdb lists only in-frame clones, some missing. This table holds some 760,000 clones, 80% to 90% found once. These data were likewise used in another study, on human thymus T cells.

Sequences were obtained from thymocytes. The receptors come from a girl under three years old with a congenital heart defect.

This chain links TRBV4-1 with TRBJ1-5; D unresolved. This CDR3 has 15 residues. Germline V lookup: CDR1 MGHRA, CDR2 YSYEKL. V gave up 0 bases and J gave up 9 bases, with 15 bases separating them. CDR3 region: CASSQDNSRSGPQHF. As DNA, the CDR3 is TGCGCCAGCAGCCAAGATAATTCGCGGAGCGGGCCCCAGCATTTT.

V is TRBV5-1 and J is TRBJ1-6, with D unresolved. Trimming left V 1 base short and J 7 bases short, with 15 bases between. Germline assignment: CDR1 SGHRS and CDR2 YFSETQ. The CDR3 spans 16 residues. CDR3 DNA: TGCGCCAGCAGCTTGTCGGTTCTACAGAAGAATTCACCCCTCCACTTT. It is translated as CASSLSVLQKNSPLHF.

The chain employs TRBV7-2 and TRBJ2-7, with 9 bases identical to TRBD1. The V segment lost 2 bases and the J segment 3 bases; nucleotides outside the gene matches: 2. The CDR3 has 14 amino acids. The germline V gene has CDR1 SGHTA and CDR2 FQGNSA. CDR3 bases: TGTGCCAGCAGCTTATCGGGACAGGGCTACGAGCAGTACTTC. It yields the protein CASSLSGQGYEQYF.

The table lists this clone with a count of one. CDR3 region: CASSHWRDSPDTQYF. For the CDR3, the DNA is TGTGCCAGCAGCCATTGGAGGGACTCCCCCGATACGCAGTATTTT. The chain joins TRBV5-6 to TRBJ2-3, with D maybe TRBD2 (6 bases). The CDR3 is 15 amino acids. The V and J ends lost 4 bases and 6 bases respectively, with 18 bases between them. The V gene's germline CDR1 is SGHDT and CDR2 YYEEEE.

J is TRBJ2-4 and V is TRBV5-1; 10 nucleotides align to TRBD1. V shed 4 bases, J shed 1 base, and the junction held 5 bases outside the gene matches. The CDR3 totals 16 residues. The germline V gene has CDR1 SGHRS and CDR2 YFSETQ. Here the CDR3 reads CASSPDRGPAKNIQYF. The CDR3 DNA follows: TGCGCCAGCAGCCCAGACAGGGGGCCTGCCAAAAACATTCAGTACTTC.

This clone was counted only a few times. The chain links TRBV4-1 to TRBJ2-7, with D possibly matching TRBD1 (6 bases). The CDR3 is 19 residues long. CDR1 and CDR2 (germline): MGHRA, YSYEKL. Trimming shortened V by 4 bases and J by 1 base, and 26 bases separated the two germline ends. DNA of the CDR3: TGCGCCAGCAGCCCTCGGGACACCACACCCTTCGGTGGATCCTACGAGCAGTACTTC. As protein: CASSPRDTTPFGGSYEQYF.

This chain links TRBV10-1 with TRBJ2-3; D might be TRBD2 (6 bases). With 7 bases removed from V and 4 bases from J, the gap between germline ends came to 15 bases. The CDR3 loop spans 14 amino acids. Germline assignment: CDR1 WNHNN and CDR2 SYGVQD (reference sequence). The CDR3 loop is CASTLARGPDTQYF. CDR3 DNA sequence: TGCGCCAGCACCCTCGCGCGGGGTCCAGATACGCAGTATTTT.

This clone occurred once. The chain couples TRBV25-1 to TRBJ2-3; 7 nucleotides align to TRBD2. Unmatched junction bases numbered 0, after V lost 2 bases and J lost 1 base. Germline V lookup: CDR1 MGHDK, CDR2 SYGVNS. The CDR3 spans 14 residues. CDR3 protein: CASSEAGGTDTQYF. CDR3 nucleotides: TGTGCCAGCAGTGAAGCGGGGGGCACAGATACGCAGTATTTT. Looking up the rest from reference TRBV25-1 and TRBJ2-3 gives the full variable domain: EADIYQTPRYLVIGTGKKITLECSQTMGHDKMYWYQQDPGMELHLIHYSYGVNSTEKGDLSSESTVSRIRTEHFPLTLESARPSHTSQYLCASSEAGGTDTQYFGPGTRLTVL.

The gene calls are TRBV4-1 and TRBJ2-7; TRBD1 might be the D (6 bases). The CDR3 is made up of 11 amino acids. Between the trimmed V and J ends, which lost 4 bases and 12 bases, there was a span of 13 bases. CDR1 MGHRA and CDR2 YSYEKL come from the germline V gene. CDR3 nucleotides: TGCGCCAGCAGCCTAAGGGGGTCCACGTACTTC. Translation gives CASSLRGSTYF.

The chain uses TRBV15 and TRBJ2-2; D call uncertain. Germline loops: CDR1 LNHNV, CDR2 YYDKDF (reference sequence). V gave up 0 bases and J gave up 6 bases, with 5 bases separating them. The CDR3 has 13 amino acids. The CDR3, as DNA: TGTGCCACCAGCAGAGATTCCGCCGGGGAGCTGTTTTTT. It encodes CATSRDSAGELFF. The variable domain in full, completed from reference TRBV15 and TRBJ2-2, reads DAMVIQNPRYQVTQFGKPVTLSCSQTLNHNVMYWYQQKSSQAPKLLFHYYDKDFNNEADTPDNFQSRRPNTSFCFLDIRSPGLGDTAMYLCATSRDSAGELFFGEGSRLTVL.

The chain combines TRBV6-5 with TRBJ2-1; 7 bases are a match to TRBD1. The CDR3 extends over 15 amino acids. CDR1 and CDR2 from the germline V gene are MNHEY and SVGAGI. Trimming cost V 6 bases and J 0 bases; bases outside gene matches: 5. As DNA, the CDR3 is TGTGCCAGCAGACACCGGGACAGCTCCTACAATGAGCAGTTCTTC. Its protein product is CASRHRDSSYNEQFF.

This chain uses TRBV5-4 with TRBJ1-1; TRBD1 matches at 7 bases. The J segment lost 4 bases and the V segment lost 4 bases, leaving 4 bases of the junction unmatched. Germline V gives CDR1 SGHNT, CDR2 YYREEE (reference sequence). This CDR3 spans 13 amino acids. CDR3 nucleotides: TGTGCCAGCAGCGAGGGACAGAGCACTGAAGCTTTCTTT. This codes for CASSEGQSTEAFF.